A selection of T cell receptor beta chains follows, all from one sample in a study of technical replicates of blood from a handful of donors. Assay: immunoSEQ multiplex PCR; the TCRdb copy retains only in-frame clones and omits some. The data hold 100,000 or so clones, with just over 95% observed a single time. What was sequenced was T cells isolated from PBMCs. These receptor sequences come from a human donor in good health. CDR3s include the opening cysteine and the closing phenylalanine or tryptophan. Fields, in order: D gene, V gene, J gene, clone size, CDR3 protein, CDR3 DNA. D genes are given only for firm matches. The size entry is marked missing in some rows and otherwise reads once, few, many or a size class.

>.|TRBV10-1|TRBJ1-1|.
CASSEYPGTTLEAFF
TGCGCCAGCAGTGAATATCCCGGGACAACCTTAGAAGCTTTCTTT
>TRBD1|TRBV6-1|TRBJ1-2|.
CASSEDGQGLGYTF
TGTGCCAGCAGTGAAGACGGACAGGGTCTTGGCTACACCTTC
>TRBD1|TRBV2|TRBJ2-7|.
CASNRDRGGYEQYF
TGTGCCAGCAACCGGGACAGGGGGGGGTACGAGCAGTACTTC
>TRBD2|TRBV29-1|TRBJ2-7|once
CSVEGTSGVAERYEQYF
TGCAGCGTTGAAGGGACTAGCGGGGTCGCAGAGAGGTACGAGCAGTACTTC
>TRBD1|TRBV28|TRBJ2-1|.
CASSFGVNRRDRGPKGGSYNEQFF
TGTGCCAGCAGTTTTGGTGTAAATCGTCGGGACAGGGGACCCAAAGGGGGCTCCTACAATGAGCAGTTCTTC
>TRBD1|TRBV5-3|TRBJ1-1|.
CARSLGTDFMNTEAFF
TGTGCCAGAAGCTTAGGGACAGATTTCATGAACACTGAAGCTTTCTTT
>.|TRBV4-1|TRBJ1-2|.
CASSQDHPTFYGYTF
TGCGCCAGCAGCCAAGATCACCCGACATTCTATGGCTACACCTTC
>.|TRBV7-6|TRBJ1-5|.
CASRHTGNSNQPQHF
TGTGCCAGCAGACATACAGGGAATAGCAATCAGCCCCAGCATTTT
>.|TRBV29-1|TRBJ1-1|few
CSVGTANTEAFF
TGCAGCGTTGGGACAGCGAACACTGAAGCTTTCTTT
>.|TRBV7-6|TRBJ1-4|.
CASSPRGGTNEKLFF
TGTGCCAGCAGCCCACGGGGGGGCACTAATGAAAAACTGTTTTTT
>TRBD2|TRBV29-1|TRBJ2-3|.
CSVDGGGATDTQYF
TGCAGCGTTGATGGCGGGGGGGCGACAGATACGCAGTATTTT
>.|TRBV5-1|TRBJ2-3|.
CASSFAGVETDTQYF
TGCGCCAGCAGCTTTGCAGGGGTAGAGACAGATACGCAGTATTTT
>.|TRBV27|TRBJ2-1|.
CASSDGGMGGEQFF
TGTGCCAGCAGCGACGGCGGGATGGGAGGCGAGCAGTTCTTC
>.|TRBV25-1|TRBJ1-2|.
CASSDQYRGYGYTF
TGTGCCAGCAGTGACCAGTATCGTGGCTATGGCTACACCTTC
>.|TRBV19|TRBJ1-1|.
CALLHAGSPEAFF
TGTGCCCTACTCCACGCGGGGAGCCCTGAAGCTTTCTTT
>TRBD1|TRBV28|TRBJ2-7|.
CASRTTGTGPYEQYF
TGTGCCAGCAGGACGACCGGGACAGGTCCCTACGAGCAGTACTTC
>.|TRBV28|TRBJ1-5|.
CASSLPALVPFQPQHF
TGTGCCAGCAGTTTGCCCGCGCTAGTCCCTTTCCAGCCCCAGCATTTT
>.|TRBV19|TRBJ1-5|.
CASSTGGSGQPQHF
TGTGCCAGTAGTACGGGGGGGTCCGGTCAGCCCCAGCATTTT
>.|TRBV2|TRBJ1-1|.
CARRQNEAFF
TGTGCCAGGAGACAGAATGAAGCTTTCTTT
>TRBD1|TRBV5-1|TRBJ1-4|.
CARPKGQGGEKLFF
TGCGCCAGACCAAAGGGACAGGGAGGCGAAAAACTGTTTTTT
>.|TRBV27|TRBJ2-2|.
CASSLWTVPGELFF
TGTGCCAGCAGTCTATGGACAGTGCCCGGGGAGCTGTTTTTT
>TRBD2|TRBV5-4|TRBJ2-3|.
CASSLAGELHTQYF
TGTGCCAGCAGCTTAGCGGGAGAACTTCATACGCAGTATTTT
>.|TRBV19|TRBJ2-2|.
CASSAVGEARDGELFF
TGTGCCAGTAGTGCCGTGGGGGAGGCTCGAGACGGGGAGCTGTTTTTT
>TRBD2|TRBV6-5|TRBJ2-3|.
CASSYSSGGWDTQYF
TGTGCCAGCAGTTACTCTAGCGGGGGCTGGGATACGCAGTATTTT
>TRBD1|TRBV6-5|TRBJ2-1|.
CASRGDSPYNEQFF
TGTGCCAGCAGAGGGGACAGCCCCTACAATGAGCAGTTCTTC
>.|TRBV4-1|TRBJ2-7|once
CASSQYQPGSYEQYF
TGCGCCAGCAGCCAATATCAACCAGGCTCCTACGAGCAGTACTTC
>.|TRBV6-1|TRBJ2-7|.
CASSEVSWGASYEQYF
TGTGCCAGCAGTGAGGTTAGTTGGGGAGCCTCCTACGAGCAGTACTTC
>TRBD2|TRBV9|TRBJ2-7|.
CASSVSPSGSHEQYF
TGTGCCAGCAGCGTATCTCCTAGCGGGAGCCACGAGCAGTACTTC